This T cell receptor (beta chain) emerged from a study of blood T cell repertoires in COVID-19. Across the whole study: Acute and convalescent COVID-19 samples came from the United States, Italy and Spain. T cells, B-cell-depleted T cells, or PBMCs supplied cDNA or gDNA.

Study processing details: Reference gene primer amplification in the assay estimated nucleated cell counts. Clones were read by immunoSEQ multiplex PCR, and TCRdb kept only the in-frame ones, dropping some. V, J and clone size were drawn from that table, and D and trimming were deduced from the DNA. This sample has about 80,000 clones, with less than 85% found just once. With 0 bases removed from V and 8 bases from J, the gap between germline ends came to 4 bases. Germline V gene data show CDR1 as SEHNR and CDR2 as FQNEAQ (reference sequence). The CDR3 contains 12 residues. The clonotype was recovered from a man aged 70 or older with active or convalescent COVID-19. Material: peripheral blood. The chain recombines TRBV7-9 with TRBJ1-4; no clear D gene. The CDR3 is CASSLALEKLFF. CDR3 DNA sequence: TGTGCCAGCAGCTTAGCGCTAGAAAAACTGTTTTTT.